The 14 T cell receptor beta chains reported below all come from one sample, sequenced in a study of T cells in Graves' hyperthyroidism and ophthalmopathy. Authors of the study amplified TCR beta CDR3 regions from RNA transcripts. First-round RT-PCR targeting the TCR CDR3 was performed with the HTBI primer set. TCRdb reprocessed the multiplex PCR reads via MiXCR and lists one record per CDR3 protein. Here the sample spans more than 550,000 distinct CDR3 sequences, approximately 42% being singletons. Material: peripheral blood or thyroid tissue (not recorded which). Source of these receptors: an adult man with Graves' disease, either hyperthyroidism or ophthalmopathy (not recorded which).

This sequence joins TRBV20-1 and TRBJ1-4; D gene unclear. CDR1 and CDR2 (germline): DFQATT, SNEGSKA (reference sequence). The CDR3 contains 13 residues. V was shortened by 3 bases and J by 7 bases, with 12 bases between the two germline ends. CDR3 sequence (DNA): TGCAGTGCTAGTAGTCCCGGCGGTGAAAAACTGTTTTTT. Its protein product is CSASSPGGEKLFF.

The rearrangement uses TRBV24-1 and TRBJ1-4, with 7 bases that match TRBD1. Germline V gives CDR1 KGHDR, CDR2 SFDVKD. The CDR3 runs 18 residues. With V trimmed by 3 bases and J by 5 bases, 14 bases remained unmatched. As DNA, the CDR3 is TGTGCCACCAGTGATCCCGCGGTTGAGGGGGCCGGGAATGAAAAACTGTTTTTT. It specifies CATSDPAVEGAGNEKLFF.

This clonotype was seen a handful of times. This chain uses TRBV19 with TRBJ1-2, with TRBD1 identical over 10 bases. The CDR3 contains 13 residues. The V segment lost 7 bases and the J segment 4 bases; nucleotides outside the gene matches: 3. Germline V lookup: CDR1 LNHDA, CDR2 SQIVND (reference sequence). The CDR3 DNA reads as TGTGCCAGTAAGAGGACAGGGGGCTATGGCTACACCTTC. It specifies CASKRTGGYGYTF.

This chain joins TRBV15 and TRBJ1-6; 7 bases map to TRBD1. V lost 5 bases and J lost 14; bases outside the gene matches: 6. This CDR3 contains 12 residues. Looked up from germline, CDR1 is LNHNV and CDR2 is YYDKDF (reference sequence). The CDR3 DNA reads TGTGCCACCAGCGTGAGGCAGGGGGCCCTCCACTTT. Protein product: CATSVRQGALHF.

A note on this clonotype: This may stem from a read error, because a much larger clone lies one nucleotide away. The chain employs TRBV7-9 and TRBJ1-5, with D unclear. Germline CDR1 is SEHNR and CDR2 is FQNEAQ (reference sequence). CDR3 size: 14 residues. The V and J ends lost 6 bases and 5 bases respectively, with 14 bases between them. DNA for the CDR3: TGTGCCAGCAGTCCGGACGGGGAGTATCAGCCCCAGCATTTT. Protein product: CASSPDGEYQPQHF.

About this clonotype itself: A read error may account for a junction end that differs from germline. The V call is TRBV29-1, the J call TRBJ1-5; a possible D gene is TRBD1 (5 bases). Germline CDR1 and CDR2: SQVTM and ANQGSEA. The CDR3 runs to 14 residues. The DNA of the CDR3 is TGCAGCGTCGAAGCGCGGCCACAGGATCAGCCCCAGCATTTT. Its translation is CSVEARPQDQPQHF.

A remark on this clonotype: At one of its ends the junction is not consistent with the germline gene, which may arise from a read error. This chain uses TRBV7-9 with TRBJ1-5; D is possibly TRBD1 (5 bases). This CDR3 is built from 15 residues. Germline-derived CDR1 and CDR2 are SEHNR and FQNEAQ (reference sequence). CDR3 amino acids: CASSQGEISGQPQHF. The CDR3 region has the DNA TGCGCCAGCAGCCAGGGAGAGATAAGCGGTCAGCCCCAGCATTTT.

Ten or more counts support this clonotype. J is TRBJ1-2 and V is TRBV9; 7 bases align to TRBD1. The CDR3 consists of 15 residues. Germline CDR1 and CDR2: SGDLS and YYNGEE. Losses at the gene ends were 3 bases for V and 2 bases for J; bases not matched to a gene: 7. CDR3 residues: CASSENRGFNYGYTF. The CDR3 coding sequence is TGTGCCAGCAGCGAGAACAGGGGTTTCAACTATGGCTACACCTTC.

The V call is TRBV2, the J call TRBJ1-2; tentatively, D is TRBD1 (5 bases). Trimming removed 5 bases at V and 12 bases at J, with 16 bases between. This CDR3 spans 12 amino acids. CDR1 is SNHLY and CDR2 is FYNNEI in the germline V gene. Written as DNA, the CDR3 is TGTGCCAGCAGTTTAGGGGCATACGGCCACACCTTC. It codes for CASSLGAYGHTF.

This clonotype was seen ten or more times. V usage is TRBV7-9 and J usage is TRBJ2-5; D remains ambiguous. The germline V gene encodes CDR1 SEHNR and CDR2 FQNEAQ (reference sequence). The CDR3 runs 14 residues. Trimming removed 5 bases from V and 5 bases from J, with 15 bases in between. The CDR3 protein is CASSPVSGVETQYF. The CDR3 DNA is TGTGCCAGCAGCCCCGTCTCTGGTGTGGAGACCCAGTACTTC.

This clonotype was seen ten or more times. The chain couples TRBV6-5 to TRBJ1-6, with D unresolved. From germline, CDR1 is MNHEY and CDR2 SVGAGI. V lost 6 bases and J 7 bases, leaving 13 bases between the germline ends. The CDR3 extends over 14 amino acids. CDR3 in DNA: TGTGCCAGCAGACCGGGTCCAGCCAATTCACCCCTCCACTTT. It encodes CASRPGPANSPLHF.

J is TRBJ1-1 and V is TRBV20-1; 10 bases align to TRBD1. The CDR3 runs to 13 residues. Germline V gene sequence: CDR1 DFQATT, CDR2 SNEGSKA (reference sequence). V lost 5 bases, J lost 7 bases, and 7 bases stayed unmatched. The CDR3 DNA follows: TGCAGTGCTTGTGACAGGGGGCGGATTGAAGCTTTCTTT. Translation: CSACDRGRIEAFF.

This clonotype was seen repeatedly, ten times or more. The chain combines TRBV7-9 with TRBJ2-7; D not certain. This CDR3 spans 13 amino acids. With 5 bases removed from V and 2 bases from J, the gap between germline ends came to 10 bases. The germline gives CDR1 SEHNR, CDR2 FQNEAQ (reference sequence). The CDR3, as DNA: TGTGCCAGCAGCCCAAAAGGTCCCTACGAGCAGTACTTC. Its translation is CASSPKGPYEQYF.

This clonotype was found many times. This chain uses TRBV7-8 with TRBJ1-5, with unresolved D. This CDR3 has 14 amino acids. Germline lookup yields CDR1 SGHVS and CDR2 FQNEAQ. The germline V and J ends were trimmed by 6 bases and 6 bases, with 15 bases remaining between them. The CDR3 region has the DNA TGTGCCAGCAGGAACAGTGTTTCGGGTCAGCCCCAGCATTTT. Translation: CASRNSVSGQPQHF.